The source of this T cell receptor beta chain is a study of blood T cell repertoires in COVID-19. Study overall: COVID-19 samples collected from the United States, Italy and Spain covered acute and convalescent phases. PBMCs, B-cell-depleted T cells, or T cells provided the cDNA or gDNA that made up the material.

Profiled with immunoSEQ multiplex PCR; TCRdb holds only in-frame clones, not every one. This table has 150,000 to 200,000 clones, 84% appearing once. Individuals aged about 18 to 90 years were recruited from 20 to 25 US areas. Assignments of participants to cohorts depended upon their own reported clinical history. Material for sequencing was PBMCs or T cells enriched from blood (not recorded which). The sequence was collected from a man aged 45-60 years who had recovered from COVID-19.

The CDR3 DNA reads as TGTGCCAGCAGTGAGGGCAACAGGGGAGGCGAAAAACTGTTTTTT. Translation: CASSEGNRGGEKLFF. The chain couples TRBV2 to TRBJ1-4; 7 bases agree with TRBD1. The V and J ends lost 3 bases and 8 bases, in that order; junction bases with no gene match: 9. The CDR3 has 15 amino acids. The germline CDR1 and CDR2 sequences are SNHLY and FYNNEI.